The 31 T cell receptor beta chains given below trace back to one sample, sequenced in a study of blood T cell repertoires in COVID-19. TCRdb's copy holds only in-frame clones and misses some; the assay was immunoSEQ multiplex PCR. The sample includes some 170,000 clones, about nine tenths of them seen just once. Specimen: peripheral blood. The receptors shown here come from a woman aged 45-65 years with acute or convalescent COVID-19.

The chain combines TRBV19 with TRBJ1-1; the match to TRBD1 covers 10 bases. The CDR3 is made up of 14 amino acids. V lost 5 bases to trimming and J lost 6 bases; unmatched junction nucleotides: 6. Germline CDR1 is LNHDA and CDR2 is SQIVND (reference sequence). Here the CDR3 DNA reads TGTGCCAGTAGTTCGGGACAGGGGACCCCTGAAGCTTTCTTT. It codes for CASSSGQGTPEAFF.

The rearrangement links TRBV6-5 to TRBJ1-2; D is undetermined. The ends were cut back, 2 bases at V and 8 bases at J, with 12 bases in the middle. The CDR3 loop spans 13 amino acids. Germline loops: CDR1 MNHEY, CDR2 SVGAGI. CDR3 amino acids: CASSYDGLRGYTF. CDR3 DNA: TGTGCCAGCAGTTACGATGGGCTCCGGGGCTACACCTTC.

The chain carries TRBV9 and TRBJ2-3, with no clear D. CDR1 and CDR2 (germline): SGDLS, YYNGEE. V lost 0 bases, J lost 3 bases, and 5 bases lay in between. This CDR3 comprises 13 residues. The CDR3 nucleotides are TGTGCCAGCAGCGTAGCCCAGACAGATACGCAGTATTTT. Encoded protein: CASSVAQTDTQYF.

The table lists this clone with a few counts. The CDR3 nucleotides are TGTGCCTGGAGTGGGCGGCCGCGAGGGACTGAAGCTTTCTTT. It codes for CAWSGRPRGTEAFF. This sequence joins TRBV30 and TRBJ1-1; D call uncertain. Germline lookup yields CDR1 GTSNPN and CDR2 SVGIG (reference sequence). Trimming removed 1 base at V and 5 bases at J, with 14 bases between. The CDR3 length is 14 residues.

V and J are TRBV29-1 and TRBJ1-2, with 9 bases aligning to TRBD1. The CDR3 consists of 13 residues. Germline V gene sequence: CDR1 SQVTM, CDR2 ANQGSEA. V was pared by 0 bases and J by 7 bases, with 3 bases of the junction left unmatched. As DNA, the CDR3 is TGCAGCGTTGAAGATAGGACAGGGGCTGGCTACACCTTC. Translating it yields CSVEDRTGAGYTF.

The J gene is TRBJ2-7, the V gene TRBV4-3, with D unresolved. Germline values: CDR1 LGHNA, CDR2 YSLEER. This CDR3 region has 14 residues. The germline V and J ends were trimmed by 4 bases and 2 bases, with 12 bases remaining between them. The CDR3 DNA reads TGCGCCAGCAGCCCCGGAGACCCAACCTACGAGCAGTACTTC. Translating it yields CASSPGDPTYEQYF.

The V and J genes are TRBV7-2 and TRBJ2-7; 7 bases line up with TRBD2. CDR1 and CDR2 (germline): SGHTA, FQGNSA. The V and J ends lost 5 bases and 2 bases, in that order; junction bases with no gene match: 9. The CDR3 totals 15 residues. Here the CDR3 reads CASSPFSGQAYEQYF. The CDR3, as DNA: TGTGCCAGCAGCCCCTTTAGCGGGCAGGCCTACGAGCAGTACTTC.

In DNA form, the CDR3 reads TGTGCCAGCAGTTACCAGGGGGGATCCTATAATTCACCCCTCCACTTT. Amino acid sequence: CASSYQGGSYNSPLHF. The chain joins TRBV27 to TRBJ1-6, with 7 bases that match TRBD1. V gave up 4 bases and J gave up 1 base; unmatched junction bases: 4. This CDR3 is built from 16 residues. The germline gives CDR1 MNHEY, CDR2 SMNVEV (reference sequence).

This clone has a handful of counts. This sequence joins TRBV12-3 or TRBV12-4 and TRBJ1-1; D perhaps matches TRBD1 (5 bases). This CDR3 has 12 amino acids. V shed 8 bases and J shed 6 bases, with 13 bases lying between them. CDR3 region: CASSVGRAEAFF. In DNA form, the CDR3 reads TGTGCCAGCTCGGTGGGGCGCGCTGAAGCTTTCTTT.

V usage is TRBV6-5 and J usage is TRBJ1-2, with TRBD1 identical over 8 bases. The CDR3 is 15 amino acids. Germline CDR1 and CDR2: MNHEY and SVGAGI. The junction had 15 bases not matched to a gene; V was cut back by 7 bases and J by 8 bases. CDR3: CASTSAGQGLLGYTF. DNA for the CDR3: TGTGCCAGCACTTCCGCTGGACAGGGACTATTAGGCTACACCTTC.

This chain connects TRBV7-3 to TRBJ2-1; 8 bases are shared with TRBD2. CDR1 is SGHTA, CDR2 FQGTGA, per germline. V was pared by 6 bases and J by 4 bases, with 8 bases of the junction left unmatched. The CDR3 is made up of 15 amino acids. CDR3 sequence (DNA): TGTGCCAGCAGGACGAGCGGGGGAGCATACAATGAGCAGTTCTTC. It encodes CASRTSGGAYNEQFF.

V gene TRBV5-1 combines with J gene TRBJ2-1; TRBD2 is a possible D gene (5 bases). The CDR3 loop spans 15 amino acids. Between the trimmed V and J ends, which lost 2 bases and 0 bases, there was a span of 9 bases. Germline V gene sequence: CDR1 SGHRS, CDR2 YFSETQ. This chain's CDR3 is CASSLAENSYNEQFF. The CDR3 DNA is TGCGCCAGCAGCTTAGCGGAAAACTCCTACAATGAGCAGTTCTTC.

This rearrangement joins TRBV24-1 to TRBJ1-4; no clear D. Germline V gene sequence: CDR1 KGHDR, CDR2 SFDVKD. The CDR3 has 13 residues. Trimming removed 9 bases from V and 5 bases from J, with 12 bases in between. The CDR3, as DNA: TGTGCCACCGTGAGAGAGCTAAATGAAAAACTGTTTTTT. The encoded protein is CATVRELNEKLFF.

The chain carries TRBV5-1 and TRBJ2-3; 7 bases align to TRBD1. The CDR3 contains 15 residues. V shed 4 bases and J 6 bases; nucleotides not matched to a gene: 11. Germline CDR1 reads SGHRS; CDR2 reads YFSETQ. The CDR3 DNA follows: TGCGCCAGCAGCCGACAGGGTTTGTCCCAGGATACGCAGTATTTT. Translating it yields CASSRQGLSQDTQYF.

The V call is TRBV6-5, the J call TRBJ1-2, with no clear D. There are 14 residues in the CDR3. Germline CDR1 and CDR2: MNHEY and SVGAGI. With 5 bases removed from V and 8 bases from J, the gap between germline ends came to 18 bases. The CDR3 is CASSKQISLLGYTF. The CDR3 DNA sequence: TGTGCCAGCAGTAAACAGATTTCCCTATTGGGCTACACCTTC.

V and J are TRBV6-5 and TRBJ1-2; TRBD1 agrees at 7 bases. The ends lost 2 bases at V and 7 bases at J; junction bases unmatched: 7. CDR1 is MNHEY, CDR2 SVGAGI, per germline. CDR3 size: 14 residues. Written as DNA, the CDR3 is TGTGCCAGCAGTTACCTCGCAGGGGGTACTGGCTACACCTTC. This encodes CASSYLAGGTGYTF.

The J gene is TRBJ1-1, the V gene TRBV12-3 or TRBV12-4; D gene ambiguous. The CDR3 contains 13 residues. V was trimmed by 3 bases and J by 7 bases, leaving 12 bases between them. CDR3 residues: CASSFLTGIEAFF. As DNA, the CDR3 is TGTGCCAGCAGTTTCCTTACGGGGATTGAAGCTTTCTTT.

The chain joins TRBV6-5 to TRBJ1-2; TRBD1 matches 7 bases. V gave up 7 bases and J gave up 2 bases; unmatched junction bases: 10. The CDR3 totals 15 residues. CDR1 MNHEY and CDR2 SVGAGI come from the germline V gene. CDR3 in amino acids: CASKGQEGINYGYTF. The CDR3 DNA sequence: TGTGCCAGCAAAGGACAGGAAGGTATCAACTATGGCTACACCTTC.

V gene TRBV12-3 or TRBV12-4 combines with J gene TRBJ1-6; 7 bases are a match to TRBD1. V was clipped by 6 bases and J by 13 bases; unmatched bases: 9. The CDR3 is 13 amino acids. The CDR3 nucleotides read TGTGCCAGCAGGGCAGGGGGGAACGTGCCCCTCCACTTT. This translates into CASRAGGNVPLHF.

The gene calls are TRBV27 and TRBJ1-2; 9 bases match TRBD1. The trim removed 4 bases at V and 3 bases at J, leaving 6 bases unmatched. From germline, CDR1 is MNHEY and CDR2 SMNVEV (reference sequence). The length of the CDR3 is 15 residues. The CDR3, as DNA: TGTGCCAGCAGTTACACTGACAGGGGGGACTATGGCTACACCTTC. This codes for CASSYTDRGDYGYTF.

The J gene is TRBJ1-2, the V gene TRBV9, with a possible D match to TRBD1 (5 bases). V lost 3 bases, J lost 5 bases, and 14 bases lay in between. The CDR3 loop spans 14 amino acids. CDR1 and CDR2 from the germline V gene are SGDLS and YYNGEE. The CDR3 bases are TGTGCCAGCAGCGGGACTTCGGGGGGGTATGGCTACACCTTC. Translating gives CASSGTSGGYGYTF.

The rearrangement joins TRBV5-1 to TRBJ1-4; possible D gene TRBD1, 5 bases. CDR3 length: 14 amino acids. Trimming removed 6 bases from V and 5 bases from J, with 14 bases in between. Germline loops: CDR1 SGHRS, CDR2 YFSETQ. CDR3 coding DNA: TGCGCCAGCACCCTAACAGGTGCCAATGAAAAACTGTTTTTT. This encodes CASTLTGANEKLFF.

This chain joins TRBV2 and TRBJ1-5, with 9 positions matching TRBD1. The CDR3 is 15 amino acids. The V gene end was trimmed by 7 bases and the J gene end by 5 bases; junction bases not matched to a gene: 9. Germline V gene lookup returns CDR1 SNHLY and CDR2 FYNNEI. In nucleotides, the CDR3 is TGTGCCAGCAACGGACAGGGGTTGGGGGATCAGCCCCAGCATTTT. Its protein is CASNGQGLGDQPQHF.

V is TRBV18 and J is TRBJ2-7; a possible D gene is TRBD1 (6 bases). CDR1 KGHSH and CDR2 LQKENI come from the germline V gene. The CDR3 covers 14 residues. V lost 4 bases and J lost 4, with 14 bases in between. CDR3 loop: CASSRSQGSYEQYF. DNA of the CDR3: TGTGCCAGCTCACGGTCACAGGGTTCGTACGAGCAGTACTTC.

Only one count was recorded for this clone. The CDR3 DNA follows: TGTGCCAGCTCACCAGGACAGTCCGGCTATGAGCAGTTCTTC. Its translation: CASSPGQSGYEQFF. The J gene is TRBJ2-1, the V gene TRBV18, with D perhaps TRBD1 (6 bases). The germline V gene has CDR1 KGHSH and CDR2 LQKENI. This CDR3 is 14 amino acids long. The ends were cut back, 2 bases at V and 8 bases at J, with 13 bases in the middle.

The genes are TRBV2 and TRBJ2-4; maybe TRBD2 (7 bases). From germline, CDR1 is SNHLY and CDR2 FYNNEI. The CDR3 runs 12 residues. The ends were cut back, 6 bases at V and 11 bases at J, with 14 bases in the middle. Written as DNA, the CDR3 is TGTGCCAGCAGCGGGGGGCCTAGCCTTCAGTACTTC. Translating it yields CASSGGPSLQYF.

The rearrangement links TRBV11-2 to TRBJ2-1; perhaps TRBD1 as D (6 bases). This CDR3 has 13 residues. In germline, CDR1 is SGHAT, CDR2 FQNNGV. The ends were cut back, 5 bases at V and 4 bases at J, with 9 bases in the middle. CDR3 amino acids: CASSIQGYNEQFF. In DNA form, the CDR3 reads TGTGCCAGCAGCATACAGGGATACAATGAGCAGTTCTTC.

This clone was seen at least ten times. This rearrangement joins TRBV19 to TRBJ1-5; weak D call: TRBD1 (6 bases). Germline-derived CDR1 and CDR2 are LNHDA and SQIVND (reference sequence). The CDR3 consists of 15 residues. Trimming removed 7 bases from V and 3 bases from J, with 16 bases in between. In nucleotides, the CDR3 is TGTGCCAGTACCCCACTGGACAGAGACAATCAGCCCCAGCATTTT. Amino acid sequence: CASTPLDRDNQPQHF.

In the case of this clone: This sample includes further DNA sequences coding for the same CDR3. V gene TRBV18 combines with J gene TRBJ1-1; D uncertain. The CDR3 runs to 13 residues. CDR1 is KGHSH, CDR2 LQKENI, per germline. Trimming cost V 3 bases and J 3 bases, with 8 bases left between them. CDR3 sequence (DNA): TGTGCCAGCTCACCGGGTCAGGACACTGAAGCTTTCTTT. Its protein product is CASSPGQDTEAFF.

The chain combines TRBV24-1 with TRBJ2-1; TRBD2 matches 8 bases. The CDR3 covers 16 residues. Per the germline V gene, CDR1 is KGHDR and CDR2 is SFDVKD. Trimming took 4 bases from V and 3 from J; bases not matched to a gene: 7. CDR3 in amino acids: CATSDSSGSYYNEQFF. In DNA form, the CDR3 reads TGTGCCACCAGTGACTCTAGCGGGTCGTACTACAATGAGCAGTTCTTC.

The genes are TRBV6-4 and TRBJ2-5; D is perhaps TRBD2 (6 bases). CDR3 length: 10 amino acids. V shed 8 bases and J shed 5 bases, with 6 bases lying between them. Germline V gene data show CDR1 as MRHNA and CDR2 as SNTAGT. CDR3 sequence (DNA): TGTGCCAGCCGGGGGGAGACCCAGTACTTC. Its protein product is CASRGETQYF.